Listed here is a single TCR beta chain. As yet, its antigen is unknown. The sample originates from a study of Ad26.COV2.S vaccination and SARS-CoV-2 variants. For the study at large: Ad26.COV2.S, an intramuscular injection, was given once or twice 56 days apart. Findings and limits, study-wide: Responses of spike-specific T cells (both CD8+ and CD4+) reportedly showed substantial breadth after vaccination. Vaccine recipients had higher spike-specific TCR breadth than placebo recipients.

Indicated treatment: 15 to 20 received Ad26.COV2.S at low or high dose, single or two shots; 5 received placebo; per-sample allocation not given. Collection of samples fell on day 63 after the first vaccine or placebo injection. It was an adult aged 18-55 years in Boston who was the donor. Generated by immunoSEQ multiplex PCR, the TCRdb table keeps only in-frame clones and is missing some. Of 330,000 or so clones in the sample, about nine tenths are singletons; the top ten hold roughly 6%. Germline lookup yields CDR1 SGDLS and CDR2 YYNGEE. There are 13 residues in the CDR3. The V and J ends lost 1 base and 2 bases respectively, with 6 bases between them.

The clonotype originates from a person aged 18-60 years who received the Ad26.COV2.S COVID-19 vaccine or a placebo. The rearrangement links TRBV9 to TRBJ2-5, with D hard to call. The sequencing here drew on peripheral blood, taken in a trial of Ad26.COV2.S vaccine versus placebo. The CDR3 sequence is CASSVNPQETQYF. The CDR3 DNA is TGTGCCAGCAGCGTAAACCCTCAAGAGACCCAGTACTTC.